The 22 T cell receptor beta chains presented below share a single source sample, sequenced in a study of shared clonotypes between healthy human individuals. Using immunoSEQ multiplex PCR, the repertoire was profiled, and TCRdb retains in-frame clones only, with some absent. The sample comprises about 2.4 million clones, around 90% of which are singletons, and around 0.15% rests with the top ten. The sample taken for sequencing was naive CD4+ T cells sorted from blood. Subset given: CD45RA+ positively selected. The receptors come from a man aged 18 to 35 in good health.

The table lists this clone with a count of one. V is TRBV27 and J is TRBJ2-1, with D perhaps matching TRBD2 (6 bases). This CDR3 region has 17 residues. Germline lookup yields CDR1 MNHEY and CDR2 SMNVEV (reference sequence). V shed 5 bases and J shed 4 bases, with 21 bases lying between them. CDR3 sequence: CASSALAAFRMYNEQFF. DNA of the CDR3: TGTGCCAGCAGTGCTTTAGCGGCCTTCCGCATGTACAATGAGCAGTTCTTC.

The gene calls are TRBV18 and TRBJ1-2; D is uncertain. The V end lost 6 bases, the J end lost 6 bases, and 17 bases lay between the germline ends. The CDR3 is 14 amino acids. Germline assignment: CDR1 KGHSH and CDR2 LQKENI. The CDR3 loop is CASSPFKEGHGYTF. For the CDR3, the DNA is TGTGCCAGCTCTCCCTTCAAGGAGGGCCATGGCTACACCTTC.

CDR3 in amino acids: CASSSSPQGSNQPQHF. CDR3 nucleotides: TGTGCCAGCTCATCCAGCCCACAGGGAAGCAATCAGCCCCAGCATTTT. The chain carries TRBV18 and TRBJ1-5, with a possible D match to TRBD1 (6 bases). Germline assignment: CDR1 KGHSH and CDR2 LQKENI. The CDR3 spans 16 residues. V gave up 5 bases and J gave up 1 base, with 15 bases separating them.

The V gene is TRBV21-1, the J gene TRBJ1-2; the D segment call TRBD1 is taken from the table without a DNA check. TRBV21-1 is labeled a pseudogene. The CDR3 loop spans 18 amino acids. CDR3 sequence reads: CASSKGKRGRAPGYGYTF. DNA of the CDR3: TGTGCCAGCAGCAAAGGAAAAAGGGGCAGGGCCCCTGGGTATGGCTACACCTTC.

The chain recombines TRBV20-1 with TRBJ2-5; possibly TRBD2 for D (6 bases). The ends were cut back, 7 bases at V and 8 bases at J, with 14 bases in the middle. In germline, CDR1 is DFQATT, CDR2 SNEGSKA (reference sequence). This CDR3 comprises 11 residues. DNA of the CDR3: TGCAGTGTTCCCACCACTAGCACCCAGTACTTC. Translation gives CSVPTTSTQYF.

This chain links TRBV7-2 with TRBJ2-1; the D gene is possibly TRBD2 (6 bases). Trimming took off 5 bases at V and 9 bases at J, with 8 bases between the two ends. This CDR3 has 11 amino acids. Germline values: CDR1 SGHTA, CDR2 FQGNSA. The CDR3 bases are TGTGCCAGCAGCGTGACTAGTGAGCAGTTCTTC. As protein: CASSVTSEQFF.

On this clone itself: The same CDR3 arises from other DNA sequences in this sample as well. The rearrangement joins TRBV19 to TRBJ2-5; TRBD1 might be the D (6 bases). The CDR3 has 13 amino acids. Germline CDR1 reads LNHDA; CDR2 reads SQIVND (reference sequence). Trimming shortened V by 8 bases and J by 4 bases, and 14 bases separated the two germline ends. CDR3 loop: CASSPGGRETQYF. CDR3 sequence (DNA): TGTGCCAGTTCTCCTGGGGGCCGAGAGACCCAGTACTTC.

This clone appeared once. The V call is TRBV30, the J call TRBJ1-4; 8 nucleotides agree with TRBD1. CDR3 length: 14 residues. The junction had 3 bases not matched to a gene; V was cut back by 2 bases and J by 4 bases. Germline CDR1 GTSNPN, CDR2 SVGIG (reference sequence). The CDR3 coding sequence is TGTGCCTGGAGTACAGGGGGGGTTAATGAAAAACTGTTTTTT. Protein sequence: CAWSTGGVNEKLFF.

The chain is built from TRBV7-9 and TRBJ2-3; D might be TRBD1 (5 bases). V lost 5 bases, J lost 0 bases, and 12 bases lay in between. Germline V gene data show CDR1 as SEHNR and CDR2 as FQNEAQ (reference sequence). This CDR3 comprises 15 residues. In DNA form, the CDR3 reads TGTGCCAGCAGCCGGCAGGGAACTAGCACAGATACGCAGTATTTT. This codes for CASSRQGTSTDTQYF.

The chain recombines TRBV30 with TRBJ2-5; maybe TRBD2 (7 bases). The CDR3 runs 13 residues. Trimming left V 8 bases short and J 0 bases short, with 13 bases between. CDR1 is GTSNPN, CDR2 SVGIG, per germline (reference sequence). The CDR3 here is CARGAGYQETQYF. The CDR3 DNA is TGTGCCCGGGGGGCTGGGTACCAAGAGACCCAGTACTTC.

The chain uses TRBV19 and TRBJ2-7; D tentatively reads TRBD1 or TRBD2 (5 bases each). This CDR3 region has 15 residues. In germline, CDR1 is LNHDA, CDR2 SQIVND (reference sequence). V gave up 3 bases and J gave up 2 bases, with 14 bases separating them. CDR3 in DNA: TGTGCCAGTAGTATGAAGTGGGACGGAGCCTACGAGCAGTACTTC. This translates into CASSMKWDGAYEQYF.

V is TRBV2 and J is TRBJ2-1; possible D gene TRBD2, 5 bases. Germline-derived CDR1 and CDR2 are SNHLY and FYNNEI. Deletions cut 7 bases from V and 10 bases from J, with 11 bases between. The CDR3 loop spans 11 amino acids. DNA of the CDR3: TGTGCCAGCATGAGGGCTGTCGAGCAGTTCTTC. Residues: CASMRAVEQFF.

Of note for this clone: The identical CDR3 is also encoded by other nucleotide sequences in the sample. The CDR3, as DNA: TGTGCCTGGACAGGGAGTGGAAACACCATATATTTT. Translated, it gives CAWTGSGNTIYF. V gene TRBV30 combines with J gene TRBJ1-3; possibly TRBD1 for D (5 bases). CDR1 and CDR2 from the germline V gene are GTSNPN and SVGIG (reference sequence). Trimming left V 4 bases short and J 3 bases short, with 7 bases between. The CDR3 has 12 amino acids.

V usage is TRBV5-1 and J usage is TRBJ2-5; weak D call: TRBD2 (5 bases). Germline lookup yields CDR1 SGHRS and CDR2 YFSETQ. Between the trimmed V and J ends, which lost 0 bases and 3 bases, there was a span of 15 bases. This CDR3 has 16 amino acids. The chain's CDR3 is CASSLGGPGSEETQYF. CDR3 bases: TGCGCCAGCAGCTTGGGTGGGCCGGGTAGCGAAGAGACCCAGTACTTC.

A single count supports this clone. The V call is TRBV5-1, the J call TRBJ1-6; D not certain. Germline V gene sequence: CDR1 SGHRS, CDR2 YFSETQ. The ends were cut back, 1 base at V and 14 bases at J, with 13 bases in the middle. This CDR3 has 13 amino acids. The CDR3 DNA reads as TGCGCCAGCAGCTTGCGCGTTCCTGAGGCCCTCCACTTT. It encodes CASSLRVPEALHF.

As for this clone: Additional DNA sequences in this sample encode the identical CDR3. V usage is TRBV19 and J usage is TRBJ1-1; 7 bases fit TRBD1. This CDR3 has 14 amino acids. CDR1 and CDR2 from the germline V gene are LNHDA and SQIVND (reference sequence). V trimming: 4 bases; J trimming: 2 bases; junction bases outside the gene matches: 4. DNA of the CDR3: TGTGCCAGTAGTACGGGACAGAAAAACACTGAAGCTTTCTTT. It yields the protein CASSTGQKNTEAFF. Full variable domain (remainder filled in from reference TRBV19 and TRBJ1-1): DGGITQSPKYLFRKEGQNVTLSCEQNLNHDAMYWYRQDPGQGLRLIYYSQIVNDFQKGDIAEGYSVSREKKESFPLTVTSAQKNPTAFYLCASSTGQKNTEAFFGQGTRLTVV.

This clone appeared a few times. The chain carries TRBV19 and TRBJ2-7; TRBD2 matches 10 bases. The CDR3 has 14 residues. Trimming at V came to 4 bases and at J to 4 bases, leaving 4 bases not matched to a gene. Germline V CDR1 and CDR2: LNHDA, SQIVND (reference sequence). CDR3 sequence: CASSTLAGPYEQYF. Written as DNA, the CDR3 is TGTGCCAGTAGTACACTAGCGGGACCTTACGAGCAGTACTTC.

The chain recombines TRBV10-3 with TRBJ1-1; a weak D match, TRBD1 (5 bases). Germline V lookup: CDR1 ENHRY, CDR2 SYGVKD. This CDR3 spans 14 amino acids. Trimming removed 3 bases from V and 0 bases from J, with 8 bases in between. CDR3 nucleotide sequence: TGTGCCATCAGTGACAGGGATTTGAACACTGAAGCTTTCTTT. Amino acids: CAISDRDLNTEAFF.

The rearrangement links TRBV29-1 to TRBJ2-5; D possibly matches TRBD1 or TRBD2 (5 bases each). From germline, CDR1 is SQVTM and CDR2 ANQGSEA. The CDR3 is 12 amino acids. The ends were cut back, 7 bases at V and 5 bases at J, with 14 bases in the middle. The CDR3 protein is CSARDLRETQYF. The CDR3, as DNA: TGCAGCGCCAGGGACCTCCGGGAGACCCAGTACTTC.

The chain couples TRBV7-2 to TRBJ2-2, with no clear D. The ends were cut back, 5 bases at V and 4 bases at J, with 14 bases in the middle. The CDR3 length is 15 residues. Germline V gene sequence: CDR1 SGHTA, CDR2 FQGNSA. The CDR3 loop is CASSPHRQVTGELFF. The CDR3 bases are TGTGCCAGCAGCCCTCATCGGCAGGTCACCGGGGAGCTGTTTTTT.

The V call is TRBV6-1, the J call TRBJ1-3; D is ambiguous. Germline V lookup: CDR1 MNHNS, CDR2 SASEGT. The CDR3 is made up of 14 amino acids. Between the trimmed V and J ends, which lost 6 bases and 4 bases, there was a span of 13 bases. CDR3 sequence reads: CASRPSPEGNTIYF. CDR3 DNA sequence: TGTGCCAGCAGACCCTCTCCCGAGGGAAACACCATATATTTT.

The chain links TRBV7-2 to TRBJ2-5, with TRBD2 matching 12 bases. With 5 bases clipped from V and 11 bases from J, the junction kept 12 bases outside the gene matches. The CDR3 runs 15 residues. Germline CDR1 reads SGHTA; CDR2 reads FQGNSA. The CDR3 region is CASSPPGLAGGEQYF. As DNA, the CDR3 is TGTGCCAGCAGCCCCCCTGGGCTAGCGGGAGGGGAGCAGTACTTC. The variable domain in full, with the rest retrieved from reference TRBV7-2 and TRBJ2-5, is GAGVSQSPSNKVTEKGKDVELRCDPISGHTALYWYRQSLGQGLEFLIYFQGNSAPDKSGLPSDRFSAERTGGSVSTLTIQRTQQEDSAVYLCASSPPGLAGGEQYFGPGTRLLVL.